These 2 T cell receptor beta chains were sequenced from one sample in a study of a mutant IDH1 vaccine in newly diagnosed glioma. The antigens these receptors bind are not known. Time point specified: week 11, during vaccination. Every single dose of the vaccine, 300 ug of mutant IDH1 20-mer peptide, came with topical imiquimod. The method was immunoSEQ multiplex PCR; TCRdb's version includes in-frame clones alone and lacks a portion of them. The repertoire has around 26,000 clones, 55% to 75% of them found once; the top ten carry roughly 11%. The sample here was peripheral blood mononuclear cells (PBMCs), taken from a glioma patient whose treatment included an IDH1 peptide vaccine. These TCRs come from a man younger than 35 with glioma. Some clones in this sample may be carry-over from other donors' samples.

The rearrangement links TRBV25-1 to TRBJ1-1; 9 bases agree with TRBD1. V lost 6 bases, J lost 10 bases, and 6 bases stayed unmatched. The CDR3 is 12 residues long. CDR1 and CDR2 from the germline V gene are MGHDK and SYGVNS. Written as DNA, the CDR3 is TGTGCCAGCAGCCGGGACAGGGTTGTAGCTTTCTTT. It codes for CASSRDRVVAFF.

V gene TRBV2 combines with J gene TRBJ1-2; TRBD1 matches 11 bases. The CDR3 extends over 15 amino acids. V lost 6 bases, J lost 4 bases, and 7 bases stayed unmatched. In germline, CDR1 is SNHLY, CDR2 FYNNEI. The CDR3: CASRGTGGPFYGYTF. Here the CDR3 DNA reads TGTGCCAGCAGAGGGACAGGGGGTCCCTTCTATGGCTACACCTTC.